This T cell receptor beta chain was identified during a study of blood T cell repertoires in COVID-19. Overall study context: Samples representing acute and convalescent COVID-19 were sourced from the United States, Italy and Spain.

Germline CDR1 is KGHSH and CDR2 is LQKENI. This CDR3 region has 15 residues. With 3 bases clipped from V and 7 bases from J, the junction kept 6 bases outside the gene matches. Original processing notes: Researchers report that nucleated cell counts were estimated from reference gene primer amplification. TCRdb's copy holds only in-frame clones and misses some; the assay was immunoSEQ multiplex PCR. D and trimming come from the DNA, and the V and J calls and clone size come from that table. This table has about 31,000 clones, 90% to 95% appearing once. The source material was peripheral blood. The sequence was obtained from a human donor in a cohort sampled during active COVID-19. V usage is TRBV18 and J usage is TRBJ2-1; 10 positions match TRBD2. CDR3 residues: CASSPLAGASNEQFF. The CDR3 DNA reads as TGTGCCAGCTCACCCCTAGCGGGAGCAAGTAATGAGCAGTTCTTC.